A single sample is the source of the 17 T cell receptor beta chains below, sequenced in a study of shared clonotypes between healthy human individuals. Produced via immunoSEQ multiplex PCR; TCRdb's table is partial and in-frame only. The table includes roughly 76,000 clones, about 64% detected once. What was sequenced was memory CD8+ T cells sorted from blood. Subset indicated: CD45RO+ cells pooled with CCR7-negative TemRA cells. These receptors came from a man younger than 40 in good health.

The chain is built from TRBV15 and TRBJ1-2; 9 bases agree with TRBD1. V shed 0 bases and J 8 bases; nucleotides not matched to a gene: 7. This CDR3 comprises 15 residues. The germline gives CDR1 LNHNV, CDR2 YYDKDF (reference sequence). The CDR3 sequence: CATSRDEQGAGGYTF. CDR3 DNA: TGTGCCACCAGCAGAGATGAACAGGGGGCGGGAGGCTACACCTTC.

The genes are TRBV25-1 and TRBJ2-5; 8 nucleotides match TRBD1. Trimming took 3 bases from V and 2 from J; bases not matched to a gene: 8. Germline V gene data show CDR1 as MGHDK and CDR2 as SYGVNS. The CDR3 contains 16 residues. CDR3 amino acids: CASSDLQDRDQETQYF. Written as DNA, the CDR3 is TGTGCCAGCAGTGACCTCCAGGACAGGGATCAAGAGACCCAGTACTTC.

This chain joins TRBV11-3 and TRBJ2-7; 7 bases are a match to TRBD1. The V and J ends lost 5 bases and 1 base, in that order; junction bases with no gene match: 5. Germline V gene sequence: CDR1 SGHNT, CDR2 YENEEA. The CDR3 spans 14 residues. CDR3 amino acids: CASSPGDSSYEQYF. DNA of the CDR3: TGTGCCAGCAGCCCCGGGGACAGTTCCTACGAGCAGTACTTC. The whole variable domain, filled in from reference TRBV11-3 and TRBJ2-7, reads EAGVVQSPRYKIIEKKQPVAFWCNPISGHNTLYWYLQNLGQGPELLIRYENEEAVDDSQLPKDRFSAERLKGVDSTLKIQPAELGDSAVYLCASSPGDSSYEQYFGPGTRLTVT.

The rearrangement uses TRBV28 and TRBJ2-7; TRBD2 might be the D (5 bases). CDR1 and CDR2 from the germline V gene are MDHEN and SYDVKM. The length of the CDR3 is 13 residues. The V and J ends lost 6 bases and 3 bases respectively, with 12 bases between them. CDR3 DNA: TGTGCCAGCAGACCACTAGGAGACTACGAGCAGTACTTC. Its translation is CASRPLGDYEQYF.

Written as DNA, the CDR3 is TGTGCCAGCAGCCCAGATGGGGTGAACACTGAAGCTTTCTTT. This gives the protein CASSPDGVNTEAFF. The chain uses TRBV6-5 and TRBJ1-1; no clear D. This CDR3 is 14 amino acids long. The germline CDR1 and CDR2 sequences are MNHEY and SVGAGI. The ends were cut back, 6 bases at V and 0 bases at J, with 11 bases in the middle.

The V gene is TRBV7-9, the J gene TRBJ2-1, with D maybe TRBD2 (5 bases). Germline CDR1 and CDR2: SEHNR and FQNEAQ (reference sequence). This CDR3 is built from 17 residues. Trimming shortened V by 6 bases and J by 3 bases, and 21 bases separated the two germline ends. This CDR3 is CASSLGRGILVYNEQFF. DNA of the CDR3: TGTGCCAGCAGTCTAGGTCGGGGTATCCTTGTCTACAATGAGCAGTTCTTC.

Comments on this clone: A read error is the likely source, as a far larger clone sits one nucleotide away. Other DNA sequences in the sample encode the same CDR3. The chain recombines TRBV5-1 with TRBJ2-3, with TRBD1 matching over 10 bases. The CDR3 runs 14 residues. Per germline, CDR1 SGHRS and CDR2 YFSETQ. As DNA, the CDR3 is TGCGCTAGCAGCTCCGGACAGGGGGCAGATACGCAGTATTTT. Residues: CASSSGQGADTQYF.

The V call is TRBV29-1, the J call TRBJ2-5; D may match TRBD1 or TRBD2 (5 bases each). The length of the CDR3 is 15 residues. Germline CDR1 reads SQVTM; CDR2 reads ANQGSEA. V was cut by 2 bases and J by 5 bases, with 18 bases left in between. The CDR3 is CSVEPARGPAETQYF. Here the CDR3 DNA reads TGCAGCGTTGAACCCGCCCGGGGACCCGCGGAGACCCAGTACTTC.

This clone came up once. The chain couples TRBV28 to TRBJ2-7, with TRBD2 matching 7 bases. The CDR3 sequence is 14 residues long. From germline, CDR1 is MDHEN and CDR2 SYDVKM. After removal of 8 bases from V and 3 bases from J, the junction contained 10 bases not matched to a gene. The CDR3 bases are TGTGCCAGCTCCCTCGGGGGGAAGAACTACGAGCAGTACTTC. It is translated as CASSLGGKNYEQYF.

This clone was counted between two and nine times. The chain couples TRBV28 to TRBJ2-7, with D unresolved. The germline V gene has CDR1 MDHEN and CDR2 SYDVKM. The CDR3 has 12 amino acids. Trimming removed 5 bases at V and 3 bases at J, with 8 bases between. This chain's CDR3 is CASSEIDYEQYF. The DNA of the CDR3 is TGTGCCAGCAGTGAGATCGACTACGAGCAGTACTTC. Together with reference TRBV28 and TRBJ2-7, the CDR3 gives the full variable domain: DVKVTQSSRYLVKRTGEKVFLECVQDMDHENMFWYRQDPGLGLRLIYFSYDVKMKEKGDIPEGYSVSREKKERFSLILESASTNQTSMYLCASSEIDYEQYFGPGTRLTVT.

This sequence joins TRBV5-6 and TRBJ2-3; D unclear. Trimming pared 2 bases from V and 6 bases from J, leaving 10 bases between. The CDR3 loop spans 13 amino acids. Per the germline V gene, CDR1 is SGHDT and CDR2 is YYEEEE. CDR3 sequence (DNA): TGTGCCAGCAGCTTAGACGGCGCGGATACGCAGTATTTT. Encoded protein: CASSLDGADTQYF. The full variable domain, in which reference TRBV5-6 and TRBJ2-3 provide the parts outside the CDR3, is DAGVTQSPTHLIKTRGQQVTLRCSPKSGHDTVSWYQQALGQGPQFIFQYYEEEERQRGNFPDRFSGHQFPNYSSELNVNALLLGDSALYLCASSLDGADTQYFGPGTRLTVL.

Note on this clone: Mismatch with germline at one junction end may stem from a read error. This chain connects TRBV14 to TRBJ2-7, with 9 bases lining up with TRBD1. The V gene's germline CDR1 is SGHDN and CDR2 FVKESK. The CDR3 is 17 residues long. The CDR3 region is CASSEEGGTGQSYEQYF. Here the CDR3 DNA reads TGTGCCAGCAGCGAAGAAGGGGGGACAGGGCAATCCTACGAGCAGTACTTC.

The chain is built from TRBV5-8 and TRBJ2-3, with a tentative D call TRBD1 (6 bases). This CDR3 region has 15 residues. In germline, CDR1 is SGHTS, CDR2 YDEGEE. V lost 2 bases, J lost 2 bases, and 12 bases lay in between. The CDR3 loop is CASSFTGTITDTQYF. As DNA, the CDR3 is TGTGCCAGCAGCTTTACAGGGACGATCACAGATACGCAGTATTTT.

This sequence joins TRBV27 and TRBJ2-7, with D tentatively TRBD2 (5 bases). This CDR3 has 13 residues. The germline V and J ends were trimmed by 7 bases and 4 bases, with 14 bases remaining between them. Germline assignment: CDR1 MNHEY and CDR2 SMNVEV (reference sequence). The CDR3 protein is CASKRGPRYEQYF. Here the CDR3 DNA reads TGTGCCAGCAAGAGAGGGCCAAGGTACGAGCAGTACTTC.

In its sample, this clone was seen a few times. The chain links TRBV28 to TRBJ2-5; 8 bases match TRBD2. The trim removed 8 bases at V and 5 bases at J, leaving 10 bases unmatched. CDR3 length equals 14 residues. The V gene's germline CDR1 is MDHEN and CDR2 SYDVKM. This CDR3 is CASEEVRGRETQYF. CDR3 sequence (DNA): TGTGCCAGCGAAGAGGTGCGCGGGAGGGAGACCCAGTACTTC.

The rearrangement links TRBV11-3 to TRBJ2-5; TRBD1 is a possible D gene (5 bases). Germline-derived CDR1 and CDR2 are SGHNT and YENEEA. The CDR3 is made up of 12 amino acids. V lost 5 bases to trimming and J lost 5 bases, with 9 bases between them. Written as DNA, the CDR3 is TGTGCCAGCAGCCTTGGGGCGGAGACCCAGTACTTC. Encoded protein: CASSLGAETQYF.

The chain has TRBV28 and TRBJ2-7, with 7 bases identical to TRBD1. V dropped 5 bases and J dropped 7; count of bases not matched to a gene: 11. This CDR3 region has 14 residues. Germline CDR1 and CDR2: MDHEN and SYDVKM. CDR3 residues: CASSTAGTAREQYF. CDR3 sequence (DNA): TGTGCCAGCAGTACCGCCGGGACAGCGAGGGAGCAGTACTTC.